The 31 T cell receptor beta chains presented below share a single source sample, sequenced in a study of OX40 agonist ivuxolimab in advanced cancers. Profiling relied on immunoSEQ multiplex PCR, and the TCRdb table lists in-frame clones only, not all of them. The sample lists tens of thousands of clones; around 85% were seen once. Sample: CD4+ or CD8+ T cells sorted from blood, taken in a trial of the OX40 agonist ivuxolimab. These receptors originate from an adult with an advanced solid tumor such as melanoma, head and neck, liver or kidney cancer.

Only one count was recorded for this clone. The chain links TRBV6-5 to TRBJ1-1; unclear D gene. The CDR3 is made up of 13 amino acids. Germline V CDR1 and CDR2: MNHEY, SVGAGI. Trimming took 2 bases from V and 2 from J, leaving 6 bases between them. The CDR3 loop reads CASSYAHNTEAFF. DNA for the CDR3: TGTGCCAGCAGTTACGCCCACAACACTGAAGCTTTCTTT.

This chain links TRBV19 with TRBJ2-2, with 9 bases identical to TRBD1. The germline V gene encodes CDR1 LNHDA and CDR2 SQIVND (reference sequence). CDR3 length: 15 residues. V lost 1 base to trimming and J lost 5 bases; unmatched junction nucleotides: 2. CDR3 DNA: TGTGCCAGTAGTATAGGACAGGGGGGAACCGGGGAGCTGTTTTTT. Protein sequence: CASSIGQGGTGELFF.

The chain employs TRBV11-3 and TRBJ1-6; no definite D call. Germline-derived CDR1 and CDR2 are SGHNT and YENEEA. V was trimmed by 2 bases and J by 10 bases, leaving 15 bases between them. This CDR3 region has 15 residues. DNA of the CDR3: TGTGCCAGCAGCTTAAATGCGGTCGTACGGTCACCCCTCCACTTT. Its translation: CASSLNAVVRSPLHF.

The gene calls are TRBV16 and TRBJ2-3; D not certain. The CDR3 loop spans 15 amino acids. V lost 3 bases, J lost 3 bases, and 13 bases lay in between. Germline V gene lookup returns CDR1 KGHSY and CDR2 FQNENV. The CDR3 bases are TGTGCCAGCAGCCAGCAGTTCTATCCTACAGATACGCAGTATTTT. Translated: CASSQQFYPTDTQYF.

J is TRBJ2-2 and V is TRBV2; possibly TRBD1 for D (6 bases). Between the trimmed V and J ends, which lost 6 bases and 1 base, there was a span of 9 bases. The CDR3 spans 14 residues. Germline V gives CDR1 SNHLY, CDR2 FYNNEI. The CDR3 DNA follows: TGTGCCAGCAGAATGACAGGGAACACCGGGGAGCTGTTTTTT. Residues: CASRMTGNTGELFF.

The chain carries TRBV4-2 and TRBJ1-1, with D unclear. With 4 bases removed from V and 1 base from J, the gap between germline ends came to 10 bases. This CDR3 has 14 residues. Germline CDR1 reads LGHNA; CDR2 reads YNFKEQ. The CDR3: CASSPSEANTEAFF. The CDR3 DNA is TGTGCCAGCAGCCCCTCCGAGGCGAACACTGAAGCTTTCTTT.

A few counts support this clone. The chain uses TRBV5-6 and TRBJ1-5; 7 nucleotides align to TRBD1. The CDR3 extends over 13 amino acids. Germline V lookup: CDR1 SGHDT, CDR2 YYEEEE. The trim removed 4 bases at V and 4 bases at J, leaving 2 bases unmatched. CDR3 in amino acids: CASSRQGNQPQHF. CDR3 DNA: TGTGCCAGCAGCCGACAGGGAAATCAGCCCCAGCATTTT.

The DNA for the CDR3 is TGTGCCAGAACAAGCCAGGGGATTATGGGCTCCTATAATTCACCCCTCCACTTT. Encoded protein: CARTSQGIMGSYNSPLHF. The rearrangement uses TRBV27 and TRBJ1-6; D might be TRBD1 (6 bases). The CDR3 runs to 18 residues. V shed 9 bases and J shed 0 bases, with 21 bases lying between them. CDR1 is MNHEY and CDR2 is SMNVEV in the germline V gene (reference sequence).

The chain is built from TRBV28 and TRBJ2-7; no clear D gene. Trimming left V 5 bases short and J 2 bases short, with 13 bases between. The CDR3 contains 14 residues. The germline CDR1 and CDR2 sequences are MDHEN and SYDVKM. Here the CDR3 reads CASSPPANTYEQYF. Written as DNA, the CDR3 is TGTGCCAGCAGTCCCCCCGCAAATACCTACGAGCAGTACTTC.

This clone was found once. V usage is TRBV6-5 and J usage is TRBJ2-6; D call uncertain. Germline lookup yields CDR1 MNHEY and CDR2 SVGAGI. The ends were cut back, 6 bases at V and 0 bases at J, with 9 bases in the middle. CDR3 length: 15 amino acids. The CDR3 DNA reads TGTGCCAGCAGCCTGGTCGACTCTGGGGCCAACGTCCTGACTTTC. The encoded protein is CASSLVDSGANVLTF.

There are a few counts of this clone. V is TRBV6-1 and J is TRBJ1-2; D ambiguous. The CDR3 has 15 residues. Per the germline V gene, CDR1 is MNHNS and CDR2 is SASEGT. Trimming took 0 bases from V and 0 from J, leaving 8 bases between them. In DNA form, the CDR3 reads TGTGCCAGCAGTGAAGCGGGAGTAGCTAACTATGGCTACACCTTC. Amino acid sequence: CASSEAGVANYGYTF.

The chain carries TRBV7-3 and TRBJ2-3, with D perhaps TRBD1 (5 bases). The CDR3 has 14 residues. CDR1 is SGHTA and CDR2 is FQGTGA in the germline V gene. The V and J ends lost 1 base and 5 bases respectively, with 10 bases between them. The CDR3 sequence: CASSLSRAVDTQYF. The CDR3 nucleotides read TGTGCCAGCAGCTTAAGCAGGGCTGTAGATACGCAGTATTTT.

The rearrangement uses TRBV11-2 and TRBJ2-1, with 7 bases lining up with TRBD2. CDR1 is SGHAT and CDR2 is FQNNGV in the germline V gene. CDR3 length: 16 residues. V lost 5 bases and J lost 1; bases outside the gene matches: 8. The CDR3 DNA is TGTGCCAGCAGCCACACTAGCGTAATATCCTACAATGAGCAGTTCTTC. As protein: CASSHTSVISYNEQFF.

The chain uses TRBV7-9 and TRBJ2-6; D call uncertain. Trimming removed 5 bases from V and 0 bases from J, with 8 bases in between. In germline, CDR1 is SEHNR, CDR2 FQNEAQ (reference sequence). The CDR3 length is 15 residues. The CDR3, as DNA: TGTGCCAGCAGCATAAGGGTCTCTGGGGCCAACGTCCTGACTTTC. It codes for CASSIRVSGANVLTF.

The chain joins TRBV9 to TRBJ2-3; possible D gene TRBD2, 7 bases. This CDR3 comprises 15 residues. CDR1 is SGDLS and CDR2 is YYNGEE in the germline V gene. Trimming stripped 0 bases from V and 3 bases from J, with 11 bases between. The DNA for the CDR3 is TGTGCCAGCAGCGTAGTGGGGGGGCTAACAGATACGCAGTATTTT. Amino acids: CASSVVGGLTDTQYF. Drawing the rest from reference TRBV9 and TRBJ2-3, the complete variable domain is DSGVTQTPKHLITATGQRVTLRCSPRSGDLSVYWYQQSLDQGLQFLIQYYNGEERAKGNILERFSAQQFPDLHSELNLSSLELGDSALYFCASSVVGGLTDTQYFGPGTRLTVL.

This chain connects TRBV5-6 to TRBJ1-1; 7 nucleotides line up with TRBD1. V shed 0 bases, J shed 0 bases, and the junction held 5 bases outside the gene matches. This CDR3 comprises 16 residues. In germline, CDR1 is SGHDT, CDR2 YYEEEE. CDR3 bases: TGTGCCAGCAGCTTGGGGACAGGCAGATTGAACACTGAAGCTTTCTTT. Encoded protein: CASSLGTGRLNTEAFF.

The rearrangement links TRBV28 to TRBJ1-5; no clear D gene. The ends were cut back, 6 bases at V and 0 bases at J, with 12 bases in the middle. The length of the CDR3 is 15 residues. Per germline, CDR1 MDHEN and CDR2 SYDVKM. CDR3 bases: TGTGCCAGCAGGCCCACGGACGGTAGCAATCAGCCCCAGCATTTT. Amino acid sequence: CASRPTDGSNQPQHF.

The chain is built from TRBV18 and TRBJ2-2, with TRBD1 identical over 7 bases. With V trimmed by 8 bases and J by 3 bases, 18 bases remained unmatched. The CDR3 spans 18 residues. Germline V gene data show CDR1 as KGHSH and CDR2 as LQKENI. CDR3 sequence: CASTTGGIRQGHTGELFF. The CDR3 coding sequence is TGTGCCAGCACGACAGGCGGTATAAGACAGGGACACACCGGGGAGCTGTTTTTT. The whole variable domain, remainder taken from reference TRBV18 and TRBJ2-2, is NAGVMQNPRHLVRRRGQEARLRCSPMKGHSHVYWYRQLPEEGLKFMVYLQKENIIDESGMPKERFSAEFPKEGPSILRIQQVVRGDSAAYFCASTTGGIRQGHTGELFFGEGSRLTVL.

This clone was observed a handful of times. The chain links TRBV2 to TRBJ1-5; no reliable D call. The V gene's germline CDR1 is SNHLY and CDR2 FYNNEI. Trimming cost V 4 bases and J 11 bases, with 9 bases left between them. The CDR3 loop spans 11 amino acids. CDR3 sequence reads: CASSVSVAQHF. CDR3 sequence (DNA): TGTGCCAGCAGTGTATCCGTAGCCCAGCATTTT.

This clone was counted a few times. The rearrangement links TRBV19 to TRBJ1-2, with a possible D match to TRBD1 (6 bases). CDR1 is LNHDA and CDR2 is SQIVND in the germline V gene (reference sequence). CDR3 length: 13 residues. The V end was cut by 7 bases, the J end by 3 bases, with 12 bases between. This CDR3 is CASMDRADYGYTF. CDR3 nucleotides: TGTGCCAGTATGGACAGAGCGGACTATGGCTACACCTTC.

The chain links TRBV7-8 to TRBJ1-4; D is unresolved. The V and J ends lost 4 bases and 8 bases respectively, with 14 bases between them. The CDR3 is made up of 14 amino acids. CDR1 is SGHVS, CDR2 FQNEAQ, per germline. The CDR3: CASSSPEEAEKLFF. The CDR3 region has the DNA TGTGCCAGCAGCTCCCCTGAGGAGGCCGAAAAACTGTTTTTT.

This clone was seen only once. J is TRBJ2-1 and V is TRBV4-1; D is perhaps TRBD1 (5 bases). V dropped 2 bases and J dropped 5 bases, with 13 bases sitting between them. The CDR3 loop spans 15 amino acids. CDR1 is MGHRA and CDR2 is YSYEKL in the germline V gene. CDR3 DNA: TGCGCCAGCAGCCAACCCCGTAAGGGGCACAATGAGCAGTTCTTC. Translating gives CASSQPRKGHNEQFF.

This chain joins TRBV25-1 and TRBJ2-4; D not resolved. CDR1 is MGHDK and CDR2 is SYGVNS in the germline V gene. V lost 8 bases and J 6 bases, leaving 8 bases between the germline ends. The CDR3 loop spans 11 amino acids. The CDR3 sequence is CASQFRNIQYF. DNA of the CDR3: TGTGCCAGCCAGTTTAGAAACATTCAGTACTTC.

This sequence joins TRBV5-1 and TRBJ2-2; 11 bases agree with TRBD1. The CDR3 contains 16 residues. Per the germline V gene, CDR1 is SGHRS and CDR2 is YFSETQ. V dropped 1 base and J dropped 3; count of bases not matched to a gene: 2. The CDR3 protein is CASSLLGQGDTGELFF. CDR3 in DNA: TGCGCCAGCAGCTTGTTGGGACAGGGGGACACCGGGGAGCTGTTTTTT.

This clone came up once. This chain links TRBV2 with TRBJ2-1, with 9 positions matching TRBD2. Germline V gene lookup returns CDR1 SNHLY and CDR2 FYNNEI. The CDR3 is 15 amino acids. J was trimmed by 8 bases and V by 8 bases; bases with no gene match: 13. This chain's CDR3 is CASSARGGAIYEQFF. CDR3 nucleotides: TGTGCCAGCTCGGCACGCGGGGGGGCCATCTATGAGCAGTTCTTC.

CDR3 amino acids: CATLGRTGPEAQYF. CDR3 nucleotide sequence: TGTGCCACCCTTGGTCGGACCGGGCCTGAGGCGCAGTATTTT. The chain carries TRBV2 and TRBJ2-3; D is unresolved. There are 14 residues in the CDR3. The V end lost 10 bases, the J end lost 10 bases, and 24 bases lay between the germline ends. From germline, CDR1 is SNHLY and CDR2 FYNNEI.

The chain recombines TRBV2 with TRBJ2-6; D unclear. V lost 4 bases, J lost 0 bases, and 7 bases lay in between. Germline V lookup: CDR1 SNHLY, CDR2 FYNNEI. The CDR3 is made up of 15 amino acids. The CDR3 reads CASSVSHSGANVLTF. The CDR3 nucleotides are TGTGCCAGCAGTGTATCGCACTCTGGGGCCAACGTCCTGACTTTC.

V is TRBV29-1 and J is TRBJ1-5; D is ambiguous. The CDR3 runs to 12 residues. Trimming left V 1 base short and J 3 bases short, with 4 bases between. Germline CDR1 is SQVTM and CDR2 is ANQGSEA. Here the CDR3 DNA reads TGCAGCGTTGAAGGTGACAATCAGCCCCAGCATTTT. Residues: CSVEGDNQPQHF.

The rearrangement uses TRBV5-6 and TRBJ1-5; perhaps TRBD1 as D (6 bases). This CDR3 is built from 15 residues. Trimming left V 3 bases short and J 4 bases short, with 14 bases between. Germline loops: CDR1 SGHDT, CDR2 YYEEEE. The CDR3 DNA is TGTGCCAGCAGCTCGGGGGACATTCGAAATCAGCCCCAGCATTTT. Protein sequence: CASSSGDIRNQPQHF.

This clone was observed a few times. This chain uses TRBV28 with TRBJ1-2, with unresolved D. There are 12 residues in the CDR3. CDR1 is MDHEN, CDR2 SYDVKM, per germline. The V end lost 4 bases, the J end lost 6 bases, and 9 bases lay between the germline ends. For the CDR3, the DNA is TGTGCCAGCAGTTCGACAAGGGATGGCTACACCTTC. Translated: CASSSTRDGYTF.

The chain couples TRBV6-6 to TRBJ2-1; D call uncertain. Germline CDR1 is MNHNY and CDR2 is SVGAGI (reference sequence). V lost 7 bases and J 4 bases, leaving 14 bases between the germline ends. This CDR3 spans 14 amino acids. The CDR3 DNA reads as TGTGCCAGCACCCTGGACCAGATATACAATGAGCAGTTCTTC. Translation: CASTLDQIYNEQFF.